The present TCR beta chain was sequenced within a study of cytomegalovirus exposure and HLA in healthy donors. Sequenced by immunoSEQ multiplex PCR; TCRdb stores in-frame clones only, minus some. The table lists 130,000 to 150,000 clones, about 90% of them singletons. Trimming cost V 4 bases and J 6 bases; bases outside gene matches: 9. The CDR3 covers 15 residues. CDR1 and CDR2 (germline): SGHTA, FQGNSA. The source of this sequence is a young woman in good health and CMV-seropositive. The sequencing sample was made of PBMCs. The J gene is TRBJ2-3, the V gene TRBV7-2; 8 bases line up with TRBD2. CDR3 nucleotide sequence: TGTGCCAGCAGCTCGATTAGCGGGACCCGGGATACGCAGTATTTT. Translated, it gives CASSSISGTRDTQYF.